This T cell receptor beta chain was observed in a study of OX40 agonist ivuxolimab in advanced cancers. Background on the study: Cancers in dose escalation were hepatocellular, melanoma, renal cell and head and neck. Study-level findings and limits: In CD8+ T cells, expanded clones were on average more numerous than in CD4+. Researchers did not establish what antigens the expanded peripheral T cells target.

Remarks on this clone: What it binds is not known.

Method: immunoSEQ multiplex PCR; TCRdb's copy keeps in-frame clones and lacks some. In the table there are about 130,000 clones, around 90% of which are singletons. From germline, CDR1 is SNHLY and CDR2 FYNNEI. CDR3 length: 13 amino acids. The junction had 13 bases not matched to a gene; V was cut back by 11 bases and J by 7 bases. The origin of this receptor is an adult with an advanced solid tumor such as melanoma, head and neck, liver or kidney cancer. The chain joins TRBV2 to TRBJ2-7; 8 bases align to TRBD2. This material consisted of CD4+ or CD8+ T cells sorted from blood, taken in a trial of the OX40 agonist ivuxolimab. CDR3 sequence (DNA): TGTGCCGGAGCGGGAGCGACCTCGGGAGAGCAGTACTTC. Amino acid sequence: CAGAGATSGEQYF.